A selection of T cell receptor beta chains follows, all from one sample in a study of cytomegalovirus exposure and HLA in healthy donors. Generated by immunoSEQ multiplex PCR, the TCRdb table keeps only in-frame clones and is missing some. The sample includes some 120,000 clones, roughly 76% of them seen just once. Material: PBMCs. Receptors originate from a woman aged 45 to 65 in good health and CMV-seronegative. Both conserved end residues are part of each CDR3. D genes are given only for firm matches. Not every row has a clone size; where given, it reads once, few, many or a size class.

D gene,clone size,CDR3 length,V gene,J gene,CDR3 protein
TRBD1,once,14,TRBV18,TRBJ1-1,CASSKDRVRTEAFF
TRBD1,NA,16,TRBV6-5,TRBJ2-2,CASSYDDRGSTGELFF
NA,NA,13,TRBV11-2,TRBJ2-7,CASSLEGFYEQYF
TRBD2,NA,16,TRBV6-1,TRBJ2-2,CASSEALAGNTGELFF
TRBD2,NA,12,TRBV23-1,TRBJ2-1,CASSQLAGEQFF
NA,NA,14,TRBV7-9,TRBJ2-7,CASRPRGGNDEQYF
TRBD2,few,15,TRBV5-1,TRBJ2-2,CASSLVAGGTGELFF
NA,NA,13,TRBV5-4,TRBJ2-7,CASSSLGGREQYF
NA,NA,15,TRBV15,TRBJ2-1,CATSRDGATYNEQFF
NA,NA,13,TRBV28,TRBJ2-5,CASSPLTQETQYF
TRBD2,NA,15,TRBV30,TRBJ2-7,CAWSRRGAGGYEQYF
TRBD1,NA,16,TRBV19,TRBJ1-2,CASSSPGTGEGYGYTF
NA,NA,13,TRBV14,TRBJ1-1,CASSQLQDTEAFF
NA,NA,13,TRBV6-6,TRBJ2-7,CAGGRGPFYEQYF
TRBD1,once,13,TRBV5-4,TRBJ1-4,CASSLEPDRELFF
TRBD2,NA,15,TRBV6-1,TRBJ2-3,CASSEAVAGGYTQYF
NA,NA,16,TRBV4-2,TRBJ1-5,CASSQDGQGIGQPQHF
TRBD1,NA,14,TRBV10-3,TRBJ2-3,CATWGQGGGDTQYF
NA,NA,17,TRBV21-1,TRBJ2-7,CASSKRRGAGELFGQYF
NA,NA,17,TRBV15,TRBJ2-6,CATSRVQGTAGANVLTF
TRBD1,NA,18,TRBV28,TRBJ2-6,CASSSDREFGLGANVLTF
TRBD1,NA,14,TRBV7-2,TRBJ2-7,CASSLIRDSYEQYF
TRBD1,NA,14,TRBV6-5,TRBJ2-7,CASGPDRGSYEQYF
TRBD1,NA,13,TRBV18,TRBJ2-4,CASSPGTGDIQYF
NA,NA,12,TRBV6-5,TRBJ1-1,CASSRGRTEAFF
TRBD2,few,15,TRBV6-1,TRBJ2-7,CASSPGLAVSYEQYF
TRBD1,NA,16,TRBV9,TRBJ2-7,CAPRRASTGISYEQYF
NA,NA,14,TRBV18,TRBJ2-7,CASSPMEQAHEQYF
TRBD1,NA,19,TRBV4-1,TRBJ2-3,CASSQPLTGIGTPTDTQYF
NA,NA,13,TRBV18,TRBJ1-1,CASSLDIYTEAFF